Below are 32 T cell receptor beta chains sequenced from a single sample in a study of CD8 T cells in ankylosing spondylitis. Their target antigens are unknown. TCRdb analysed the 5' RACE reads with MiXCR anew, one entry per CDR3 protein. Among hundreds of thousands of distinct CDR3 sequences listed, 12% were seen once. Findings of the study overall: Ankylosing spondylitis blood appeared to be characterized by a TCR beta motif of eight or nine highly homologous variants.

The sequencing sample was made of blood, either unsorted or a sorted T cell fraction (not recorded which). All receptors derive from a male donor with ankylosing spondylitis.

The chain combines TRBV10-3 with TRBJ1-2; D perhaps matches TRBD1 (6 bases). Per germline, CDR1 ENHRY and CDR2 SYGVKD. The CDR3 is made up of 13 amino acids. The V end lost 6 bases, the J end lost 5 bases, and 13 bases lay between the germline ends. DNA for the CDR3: TGTGCCATCAGACGGGAGGGGGGGTATGGCTACACCTTC. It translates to CAIRREGGYGYTF.

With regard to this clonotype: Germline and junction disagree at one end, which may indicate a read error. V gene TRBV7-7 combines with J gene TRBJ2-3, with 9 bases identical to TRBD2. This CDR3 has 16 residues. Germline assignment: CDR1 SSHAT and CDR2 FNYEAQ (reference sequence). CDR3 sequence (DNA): TGTGCTAGCAGCTTAGGGGCTAGCGGGATCACAGATACGCAGTATTTT. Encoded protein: CASSLGASGITDTQYF.

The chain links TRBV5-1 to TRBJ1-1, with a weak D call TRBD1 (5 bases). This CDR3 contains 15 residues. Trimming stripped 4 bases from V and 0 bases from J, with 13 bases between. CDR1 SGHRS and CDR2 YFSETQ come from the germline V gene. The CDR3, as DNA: TGCGCCAGCAGCCCCGGACACTACATGAACACTGAAGCTTTCTTT. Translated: CASSPGHYMNTEAFF.

The CDR3 loop reads CASSPRLANNEQFF. The CDR3 DNA follows: TGTGCCAGCAGCCCTAGACTAGCCAACAATGAGCAGTTCTTC. The chain combines TRBV7-2 with TRBJ2-1, with TRBD2 matching over 7 bases. Germline trimming cut 5 bases from V and 5 bases from J; bases unmatched to any gene: 6. CDR3 length: 14 amino acids. Germline CDR1 is SGHTA and CDR2 is FQGNSA.

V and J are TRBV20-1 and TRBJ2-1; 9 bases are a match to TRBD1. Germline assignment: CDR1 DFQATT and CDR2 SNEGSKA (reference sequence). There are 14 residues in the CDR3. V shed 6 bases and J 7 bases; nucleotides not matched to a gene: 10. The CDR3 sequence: CSAQGQGSWNEQFF. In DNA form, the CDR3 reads TGCAGTGCCCAAGGACAGGGGTCTTGGAATGAGCAGTTCTTC.

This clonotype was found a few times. The CDR3 reads CSVSWPSTYEQYF. The CDR3 nucleotides read TGCAGTGTGAGTTGGCCGTCGACCTACGAGCAGTACTTC. The chain has TRBV20-1 and TRBJ2-7; D not certain. CDR3 length: 13 residues. The ends were cut back, 7 bases at V and 2 bases at J, with 15 bases in the middle. From germline, CDR1 is DFQATT and CDR2 SNEGSKA (reference sequence).

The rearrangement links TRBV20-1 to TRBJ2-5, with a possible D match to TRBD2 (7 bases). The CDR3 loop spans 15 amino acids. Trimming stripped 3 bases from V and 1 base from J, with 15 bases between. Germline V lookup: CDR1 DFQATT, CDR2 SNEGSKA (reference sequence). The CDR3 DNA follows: TGCAGTGCTAGGGGTTTTCGGGGGGCCCAAGAGACCCAGTACTTC. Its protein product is CSARGFRGAQETQYF.

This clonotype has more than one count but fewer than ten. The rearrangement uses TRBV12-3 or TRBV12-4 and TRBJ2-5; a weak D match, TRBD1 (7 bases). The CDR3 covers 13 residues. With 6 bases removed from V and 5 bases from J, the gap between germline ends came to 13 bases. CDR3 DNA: TGTGCCAGCAGGCCGACAGGGAGGGAGACCCAGTACTTC. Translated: CASRPTGRETQYF.

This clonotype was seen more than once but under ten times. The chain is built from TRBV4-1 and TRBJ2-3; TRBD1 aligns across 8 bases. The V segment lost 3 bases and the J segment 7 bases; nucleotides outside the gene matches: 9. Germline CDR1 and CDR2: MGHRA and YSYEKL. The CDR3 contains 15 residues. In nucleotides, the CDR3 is TGCGCCAGCAGCCATCGGACAGGGCAAGTCTATACGCAGTATTTT. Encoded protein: CASSHRTGQVYTQYF.

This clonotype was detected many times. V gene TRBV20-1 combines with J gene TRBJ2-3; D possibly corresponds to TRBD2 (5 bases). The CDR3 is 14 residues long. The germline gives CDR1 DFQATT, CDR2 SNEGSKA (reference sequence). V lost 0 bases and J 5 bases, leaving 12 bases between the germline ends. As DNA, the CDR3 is TGCAGTGCTAGAGATCGACGGGGAAAAGATACGCAGTATTTT. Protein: CSARDRRGKDTQYF.

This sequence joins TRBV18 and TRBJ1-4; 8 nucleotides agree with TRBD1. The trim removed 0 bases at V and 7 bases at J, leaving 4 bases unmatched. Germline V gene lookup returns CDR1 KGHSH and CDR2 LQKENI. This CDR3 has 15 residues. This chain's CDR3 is CASSPPGQEGEKLFF. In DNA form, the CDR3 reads TGTGCCAGCTCACCACCGGGACAGGAGGGTGAAAAACTGTTTTTT.

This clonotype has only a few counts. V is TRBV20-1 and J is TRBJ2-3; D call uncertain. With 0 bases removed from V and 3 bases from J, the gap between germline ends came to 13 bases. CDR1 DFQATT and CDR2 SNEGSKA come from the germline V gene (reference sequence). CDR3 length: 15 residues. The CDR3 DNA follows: TGCAGTGCTAGAGATCCCCGTGGCTATACAGATACGCAGTATTTT. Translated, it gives CSARDPRGYTDTQYF.

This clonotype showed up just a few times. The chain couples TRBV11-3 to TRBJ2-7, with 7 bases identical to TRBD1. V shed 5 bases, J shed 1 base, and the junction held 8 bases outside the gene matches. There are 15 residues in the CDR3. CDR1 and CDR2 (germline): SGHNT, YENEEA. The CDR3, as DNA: TGTGCCAGCAGCAGAGAGACAGGGCCTTCCTACGAGCAGTACTTC. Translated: CASSRETGPSYEQYF. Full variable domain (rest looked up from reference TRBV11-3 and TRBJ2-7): EAGVVQSPRYKIIEKKQPVAFWCNPISGHNTLYWYLQNLGQGPELLIRYENEEAVDDSQLPKDRFSAERLKGVDSTLKIQPAELGDSAVYLCASSRETGPSYEQYFGPGTRLTVT.

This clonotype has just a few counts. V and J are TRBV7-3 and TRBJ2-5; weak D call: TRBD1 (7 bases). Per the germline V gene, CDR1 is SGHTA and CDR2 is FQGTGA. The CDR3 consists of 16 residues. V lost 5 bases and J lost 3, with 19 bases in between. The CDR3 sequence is CASSRLGGQQKETQYF. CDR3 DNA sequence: TGTGCCAGCAGCCGACTGGGGGGACAGCAAAAAGAGACCCAGTACTTC.

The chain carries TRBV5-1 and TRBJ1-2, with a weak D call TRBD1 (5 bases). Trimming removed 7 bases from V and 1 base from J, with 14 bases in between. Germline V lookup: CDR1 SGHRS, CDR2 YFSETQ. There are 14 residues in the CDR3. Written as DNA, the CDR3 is TGCGCCAGCGCGCCGTCGGGACGTAACTATGGCTACACCTTC. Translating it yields CASAPSGRNYGYTF.

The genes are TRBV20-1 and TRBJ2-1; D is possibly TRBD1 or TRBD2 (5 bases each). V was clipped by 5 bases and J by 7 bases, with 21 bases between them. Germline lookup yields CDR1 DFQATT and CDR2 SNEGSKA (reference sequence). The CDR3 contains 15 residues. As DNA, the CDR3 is TGCAGTGCTGGCGTTGGGGGTCTCTCGGGGAATGAGCAGTTCTTC. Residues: CSAGVGGLSGNEQFF.

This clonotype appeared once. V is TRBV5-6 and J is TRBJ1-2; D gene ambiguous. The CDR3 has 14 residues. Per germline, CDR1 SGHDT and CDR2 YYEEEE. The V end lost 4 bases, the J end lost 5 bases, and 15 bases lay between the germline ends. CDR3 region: CASSRGLEKYGYTF. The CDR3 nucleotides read TGTGCCAGCAGCCGCGGCCTTGAGAAATATGGCTACACCTTC.

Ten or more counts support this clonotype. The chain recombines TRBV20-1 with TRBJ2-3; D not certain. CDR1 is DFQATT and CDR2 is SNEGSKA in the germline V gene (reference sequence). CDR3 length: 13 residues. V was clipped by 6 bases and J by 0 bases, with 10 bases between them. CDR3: CSALSSSTDTQYF. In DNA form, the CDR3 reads TGCAGTGCCCTCTCCTCCAGCACAGATACGCAGTATTTT.

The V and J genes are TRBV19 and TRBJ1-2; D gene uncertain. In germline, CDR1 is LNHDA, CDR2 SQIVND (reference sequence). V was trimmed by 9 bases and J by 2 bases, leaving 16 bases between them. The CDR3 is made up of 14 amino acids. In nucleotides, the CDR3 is TGTGCCAGGGGCCTCGGGCTCAGAAACTATGGCTACACCTTC. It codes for CARGLGLRNYGYTF.

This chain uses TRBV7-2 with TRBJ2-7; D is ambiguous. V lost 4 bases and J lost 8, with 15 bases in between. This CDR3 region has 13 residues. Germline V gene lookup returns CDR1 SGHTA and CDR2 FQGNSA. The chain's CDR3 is CASSYSPGSQQYF. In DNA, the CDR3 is TGTGCCAGCAGCTATTCCCCGGGCTCCCAGCAGTACTTC.

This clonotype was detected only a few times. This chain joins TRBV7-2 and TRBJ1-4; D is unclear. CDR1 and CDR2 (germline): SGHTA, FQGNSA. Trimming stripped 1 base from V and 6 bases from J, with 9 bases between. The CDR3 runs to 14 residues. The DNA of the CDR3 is TGTGCCAGCAGCTTAGAGACCTCTTATGAAAAACTGTTTTTT. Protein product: CASSLETSYEKLFF.

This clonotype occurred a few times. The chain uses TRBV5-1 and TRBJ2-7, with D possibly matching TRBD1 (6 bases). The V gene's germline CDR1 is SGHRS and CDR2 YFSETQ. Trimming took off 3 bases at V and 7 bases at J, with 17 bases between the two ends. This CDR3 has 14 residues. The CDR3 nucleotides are TGCGCCAGCAGCTCCTCGGGACAAGGAGAGGAGCAGTACTTC. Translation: CASSSSGQGEEQYF.

CDR3 DNA: TGCGCCAGCAGCCCCCAGGGGGGTATGAACACTGAAGCTTTCTTT. Translated, it gives CASSPQGGMNTEAFF. The chain has TRBV5-1 and TRBJ1-1; 7 bases map to TRBD1. The germline V gene has CDR1 SGHRS and CDR2 YFSETQ. This CDR3 has 15 residues. After removal of 4 bases from V and 0 bases from J, the junction contained 6 bases not matched to a gene.

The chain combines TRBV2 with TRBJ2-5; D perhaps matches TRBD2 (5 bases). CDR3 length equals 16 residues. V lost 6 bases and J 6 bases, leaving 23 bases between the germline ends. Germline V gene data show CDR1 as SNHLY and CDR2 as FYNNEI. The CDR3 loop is CASSPLVWQNPKTQYF. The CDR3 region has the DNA TGTGCCAGCAGCCCACTAGTATGGCAAAACCCCAAGACCCAGTACTTC.

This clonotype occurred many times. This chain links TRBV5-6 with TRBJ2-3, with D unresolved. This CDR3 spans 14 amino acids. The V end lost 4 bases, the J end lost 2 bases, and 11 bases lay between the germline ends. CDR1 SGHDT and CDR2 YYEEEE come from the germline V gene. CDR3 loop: CASSPPGFTDTQYF. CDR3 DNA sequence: TGTGCCAGCAGCCCGCCCGGGTTCACAGATACGCAGTATTTT. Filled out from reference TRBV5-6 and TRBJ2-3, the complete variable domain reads DAGVTQSPTHLIKTRGQQVTLRCSPKSGHDTVSWYQQALGQGPQFIFQYYEEEERQRGNFPDRFSGHQFPNYSSELNVNALLLGDSALYLCASSPPGFTDTQYFGPGTRLTVL.

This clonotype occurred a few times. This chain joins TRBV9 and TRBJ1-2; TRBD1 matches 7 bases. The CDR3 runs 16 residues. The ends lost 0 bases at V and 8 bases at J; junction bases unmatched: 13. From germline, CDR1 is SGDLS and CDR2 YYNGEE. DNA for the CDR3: TGTGCCAGCAGCGTAGGGGACAGTGGAACCCGAGAGGGCTACACCTTC. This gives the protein CASSVGDSGTREGYTF.

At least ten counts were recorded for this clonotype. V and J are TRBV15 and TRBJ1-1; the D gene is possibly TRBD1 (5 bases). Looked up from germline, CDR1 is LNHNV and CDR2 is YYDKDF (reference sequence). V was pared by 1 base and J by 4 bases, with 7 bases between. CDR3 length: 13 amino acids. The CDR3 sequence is CATSRVQGTEAFF. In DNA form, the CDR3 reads TGTGCCACCAGCAGAGTGCAGGGCACTGAAGCTTTCTTT.

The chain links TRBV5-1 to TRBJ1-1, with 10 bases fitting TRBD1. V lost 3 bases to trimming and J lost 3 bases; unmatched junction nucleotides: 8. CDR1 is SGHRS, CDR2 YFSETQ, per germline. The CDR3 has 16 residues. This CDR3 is CASSSSSGTGDTEAFF. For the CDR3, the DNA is TGCGCCAGCAGCTCTTCGTCCGGGACAGGGGACACTGAAGCTTTCTTT.

DNA of the CDR3: TGTGCCACCAGTAATAGCGGGAGGGCCGAAGATACGCAGTATTTT. It encodes CATSNSGRAEDTQYF. J is TRBJ2-3 and V is TRBV24-1; 11 bases map to TRBD2. The V segment lost 6 bases and the J segment 5 bases; nucleotides outside the gene matches: 6. CDR3 size: 15 residues. CDR1 KGHDR and CDR2 SFDVKD come from the germline V gene.

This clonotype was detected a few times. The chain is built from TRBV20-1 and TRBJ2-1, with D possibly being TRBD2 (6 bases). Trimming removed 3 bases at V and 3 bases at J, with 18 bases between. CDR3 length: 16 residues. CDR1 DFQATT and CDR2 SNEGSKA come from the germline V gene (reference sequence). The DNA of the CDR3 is TGCAGTGCTAGTATCTCGGCGGGGTGGAACTACAATGAGCAGTTCTTC. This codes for CSASISAGWNYNEQFF.

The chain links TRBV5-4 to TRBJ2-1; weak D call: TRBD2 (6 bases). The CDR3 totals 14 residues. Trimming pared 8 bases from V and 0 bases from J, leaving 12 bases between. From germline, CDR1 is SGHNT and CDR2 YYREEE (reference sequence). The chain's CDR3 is CARGAGRSYNEQFF. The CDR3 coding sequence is TGTGCCAGGGGCGCGGGGCGCTCCTACAATGAGCAGTTCTTC. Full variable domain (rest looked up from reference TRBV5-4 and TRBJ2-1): ETGVTQSPTHLIKTRGQQVTLRCSSQSGHNTVSWYQQALGQGPQFIFQYYREEENGRGNFPPRFSGLQFPNYSSELNVNALELDDSALYLCARGAGRSYNEQFFGPGTRLTVL.

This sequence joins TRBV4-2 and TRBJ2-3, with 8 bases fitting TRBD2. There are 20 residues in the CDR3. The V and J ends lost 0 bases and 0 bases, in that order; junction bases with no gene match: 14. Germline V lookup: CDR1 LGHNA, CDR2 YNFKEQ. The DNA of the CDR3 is TGTGCCAGCAGCCAAGATAGTCGCCGGGAGGGCCCTTGGAGCACAGATACGCAGTATTTT. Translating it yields CASSQDSRREGPWSTDTQYF.